The T cell receptor beta chain described here comes from a study of CD8 T cells in ankylosing spondylitis. Study findings and constraints: Typical of ankylosing spondylitis blood, it appeared, was a TCR beta motif of roughly eight highly homologous variants. In ankylosing spondylitis patients, matched synovial fluid reportedly showed significant enrichment of disease-linked clones. Disease-linked clones, CD8+, were relatively rare in peripheral blood.

Unmatched junction bases numbered 11, after V lost 6 bases and J lost 3 bases. CDR1 and CDR2 (germline): SGHRS, YFSETQ. This CDR3 spans 15 amino acids. The authors made TCR beta libraries by quantitative 5'-RACE with molecular barcodes. One entry per CDR3 protein results from TCRdb running MiXCR on the 5' RACE reads. Here the sample spans about 700,000 distinct CDR3 sequences, around 19% being singletons. Of note for this clonotype: Its antigen is undetermined.

The receptor was isolated from a male donor with ankylosing spondylitis. The sequencing sample was made of blood, either unsorted or a sorted T cell fraction (not recorded which). J is TRBJ2-7 and V is TRBV5-1; 8 nucleotides align to TRBD2. CDR3 loop: CASTSGPGGYYEQYF. As DNA, the CDR3 is TGCGCCAGCACCTCCGGGCCGGGGGGGTACTACGAGCAGTACTTC.